This T cell receptor beta chain was recovered during a study of early T cells in non-severe SARS-CoV-2 infection. Across the whole study: Investigators sequenced bulk RNA drawn from unsorted whole blood, and chains remained unpaired. Study-wide results and limits: The study's VDJdb matching favored anti-spike CD8 responses and missed private and CD4 specificities.

Trimming took 0 bases from V and 0 from J, leaving 14 bases between them. The CDR3 runs 18 residues. Looked up from germline, CDR1 is KGHSH and CDR2 is LQKENI. This clonotype was detected a few times. What it binds is not known. Unique molecular identifiers were attached to individual cDNA molecules. From the 5' RACE reads, TCRdb called clonotypes with MiXCR, one entry per CDR3 protein. The sample contains about 92,000 distinct CDR3 sequences, 15% to 20% of which appear only once. The rearrangement links TRBV18 to TRBJ2-2; maybe TRBD2 (6 bases). This sequence was found in an adult who was a healthcare worker with PCR-confirmed SARS-CoV-2 infection or an uninfected control (not recorded which). Input material: whole blood. The CDR3 bases are TGTGCCAGCTCACCACCGTGGGCTAGCGCCGCGAACACCGGGGAGCTGTTTTTT. This translates into CASSPPWASAANTGELFF.